Each of the 22 T cell receptor beta chains below was sequenced from the same sample in a study of T cell changes during pregnancy in multiple sclerosis. TCRdb keeps only in-frame clones here, not all; method: immunoSEQ multiplex PCR. The table has about 22,000 clones, about 85% seen once; the top ten hold 7.6%. Here the sequenced sample was CD8+ T cells from peripheral blood mononuclear cells, taken before pregnancy. The source is a female donor with multiple sclerosis, enrolled in a pregnancy study.

This chain connects TRBV6-5 to TRBJ2-1; D may be TRBD1 (6 bases). The CDR3 sequence is 13 residues long. Between the trimmed V and J ends, which lost 2 bases and 10 bases, there was a span of 12 bases. The germline gives CDR1 MNHEY, CDR2 SVGAGI. The CDR3 nucleotides read TGTGCCAGCAGTTACCTTCCCGGACAGGAGCAGTTCTTC. Its protein is CASSYLPGQEQFF.

V and J are TRBV6-5 and TRBJ1-5; 8 bases fit TRBD1. There are 15 residues in the CDR3. With V trimmed by 0 bases and J by 6 bases, 4 bases remained unmatched. CDR1 is MNHEY and CDR2 is SVGAGI in the germline V gene. The CDR3 sequence is CASSYSMTGAQPQHF. Here the CDR3 DNA reads TGTGCCAGCAGTTACTCGATGACAGGGGCTCAGCCCCAGCATTTT.

This clone was seen just once. The chain has TRBV12-5 and TRBJ1-1; D unclear. In germline, CDR1 is LGHNT, CDR2 FRNRAP. CDR3 size: 12 residues. Trimming took 6 bases from V and 6 from J, leaving 11 bases between them. The CDR3 DNA follows: TGTGCTAGTGGCTTCCCTAGCGCTGAAGCTTTCTTT. The encoded protein is CASGFPSAEAFF.

In its sample, this clone was seen a few times. The genes are TRBV5-4 and TRBJ1-2; D is undetermined. This CDR3 region has 15 residues. Germline-derived CDR1 and CDR2 are SGHNT and YYREEE (reference sequence). Between the trimmed V and J ends, which lost 1 base and 4 bases, there was a span of 14 bases. CDR3 DNA: TGTGCCAGCAGCTTGCACCGGGGAGGGCCCTATGGCTACACCTTC. Translating gives CASSLHRGGPYGYTF.

V gene TRBV9 combines with J gene TRBJ2-7; 9 bases are shared with TRBD1. J gave up 7 bases and V 3 bases, and 8 bases lay outside the gene matches. Looked up from germline, CDR1 is SGDLS and CDR2 is YYNGEE. This CDR3 comprises 14 residues. CDR3 sequence: CASSGGTGSDEQYF. The CDR3 DNA reads as TGTGCCAGCAGCGGCGGGACAGGGTCGGATGAGCAGTACTTC.

This clone was seen a handful of times. The V gene is TRBV4-1, the J gene TRBJ2-1; TRBD2 agrees at 7 bases. V lost 0 bases to trimming and J lost 7 bases; unmatched junction nucleotides: 3. The CDR3 covers 14 residues. Germline values: CDR1 MGHRA, CDR2 YSYEKL. The CDR3 DNA is TGCGCCAGCAGCCAAGAAGGGACTATGAATGAGCAGTTCTTC. This gives the protein CASSQEGTMNEQFF.

The chain employs TRBV29-1 and TRBJ2-7; possible D gene TRBD1, 5 bases. The V and J ends lost 3 bases and 3 bases respectively, with 15 bases between them. The CDR3 loop spans 14 amino acids. Looked up from germline, CDR1 is SQVTM and CDR2 is ANQGSEA. CDR3 nucleotides: TGCAGCGTTGAGCTCGTGGACATGGGCTACGAGCAGTACTTC. Translation gives CSVELVDMGYEQYF.

J is TRBJ1-1 and V is TRBV7-6, with 7 bases identical to TRBD1. Germline CDR1 and CDR2: SGHVS and FNYEAQ. V gave up 3 bases and J gave up 4 bases; unmatched junction bases: 5. The CDR3 spans 14 residues. CDR3 amino acids: CASSFTGEGTEAFF. CDR3 DNA sequence: TGTGCCAGCAGCTTCACAGGGGAAGGCACTGAAGCTTTCTTT.

The rearrangement uses TRBV19 and TRBJ2-7; the match to TRBD2 covers 9 bases. V gave up 4 bases and J gave up 0 bases; unmatched junction bases: 1. The length of the CDR3 is 14 residues. CDR1 is LNHDA and CDR2 is SQIVND in the germline V gene (reference sequence). The DNA of the CDR3 is TGTGCCAGTAGTAGTAGCGGGAGCTCCTACGAGCAGTACTTC. Its translation is CASSSSGSSYEQYF.

This rearrangement joins TRBV9 to TRBJ1-2; D uncertain. The CDR3 runs to 15 residues. Trimming left V 4 bases short and J 5 bases short, with 18 bases between. Germline values: CDR1 SGDLS, CDR2 YYNGEE. This chain's CDR3 is CASSQGGGSSYGYTF. CDR3 coding DNA: TGTGCCAGCAGCCAAGGAGGTGGGAGCTCTTATGGCTACACCTTC.

The chain uses TRBV4-3 and TRBJ2-7, with TRBD1 identical over 9 bases. The CDR3 spans 14 residues. Unmatched junction bases numbered 8, after V lost 4 bases and J lost 7 bases. Germline assignment: CDR1 LGHNA and CDR2 YSLEER. The CDR3 loop is CASSPGTGLGEQYF. As DNA, the CDR3 is TGCGCCAGCAGCCCAGGGACAGGGCTTGGGGAGCAGTACTTC.

V usage is TRBV6-4 and J usage is TRBJ2-1; the match to TRBD1 covers 8 bases. CDR3 length: 16 amino acids. The germline V gene has CDR1 MRHNA and CDR2 SNTAGT. The V gene end was trimmed by 0 bases and the J gene end by 6 bases; junction bases not matched to a gene: 7. CDR3 nucleotides: TGTGCCAGCAGTGACTCGAGTGTGACAGGGGTCAATGAGCAGTTCTTC. It specifies CASSDSSVTGVNEQFF.

This chain links TRBV5-1 with TRBJ1-3; D call uncertain. This CDR3 spans 14 amino acids. Germline loops: CDR1 SGHRS, CDR2 YFSETQ. Between the trimmed V and J ends, which lost 0 bases and 4 bases, there was a span of 8 bases. CDR3 in DNA: TGCGCCAGCAGCTTGGCCTCTACGGGAAACACCATATATTTT. Encoded protein: CASSLASTGNTIYF.

The J gene is TRBJ1-4, the V gene TRBV28; TRBD1 matches 7 bases. Losses at the gene ends were 8 bases for V and 4 bases for J; bases not matched to a gene: 7. The CDR3 totals 14 residues. Germline CDR1 MDHEN, CDR2 SYDVKM. The CDR3 protein is CASGGQAYNEKLFF. Written as DNA, the CDR3 is TGTGCCAGCGGTGGACAGGCATATAATGAAAAACTGTTTTTT.

V and J are TRBV25-1 and TRBJ2-7; D unresolved. This CDR3 spans 12 amino acids. The germline V gene has CDR1 MGHDK and CDR2 SYGVNS. V lost 5 bases and J lost 3, with 8 bases in between. The CDR3, as DNA: TGTGCCAGCAGTTCCCCAATCTACGAGCAGTACTTC. Encoded protein: CASSSPIYEQYF.

This clone has more than one count but fewer than ten. The chain combines TRBV6-6 with TRBJ1-1; tentatively, D is TRBD1 (5 bases). V was cut by 2 bases and J by 3 bases, with 10 bases left in between. CDR1 is MNHNY, CDR2 SVGAGI, per germline (reference sequence). This CDR3 has 14 amino acids. CDR3 DNA: TGTGCCAGCAGTTACACGGCGGGGCACACTGAAGCTTTCTTT. It is translated as CASSYTAGHTEAFF.

The rearrangement links TRBV12-5 to TRBJ2-7, with TRBD2 matching 8 bases. CDR3 length: 15 residues. The junction had 10 bases not matched to a gene; V was cut back by 5 bases and J by 4 bases. CDR1 is LGHNT, CDR2 FRNRAP, per germline. The CDR3 sequence is CASGPGGSGIYEQYF. CDR3 in DNA: TGTGCTAGTGGTCCCGGAGGTAGCGGGATATACGAGCAGTACTTC.

This chain links TRBV9 with TRBJ1-1, with D unresolved. The germline V and J ends were trimmed by 4 bases and 0 bases, with 7 bases remaining between them. The CDR3 extends over 13 amino acids. Germline V gives CDR1 SGDLS, CDR2 YYNGEE. The CDR3 is CASSPRVNTEAFF. In DNA form, the CDR3 reads TGTGCCAGCAGCCCGAGGGTGAACACTGAAGCTTTCTTT.

This chain joins TRBV29-1 and TRBJ2-1; the D gene is possibly TRBD2 (6 bases). The CDR3 extends over 12 amino acids. CDR1 and CDR2 from the germline V gene are SQVTM and ANQGSEA. Trimming removed 6 bases from V and 2 bases from J, with 8 bases in between. CDR3 amino acids: CSVEGAYNEQFF. CDR3 sequence (DNA): TGCAGCGTGGAGGGCGCCTACAATGAGCAGTTCTTC.

The chain links TRBV5-4 to TRBJ2-7; no reliable D call. There are 14 residues in the CDR3. Looked up from germline, CDR1 is SGHNT and CDR2 is YYREEE (reference sequence). V lost 1 base and J lost 3, with 11 bases in between. The CDR3: CASSLLPRIYEQYF. The CDR3 DNA is TGTGCCAGCAGCTTGTTGCCCAGGATCTACGAGCAGTACTTC.

V gene TRBV6-5 combines with J gene TRBJ2-7; 7 bases are shared with TRBD1. Unmatched junction bases numbered 6, after V lost 5 bases and J lost 2 bases. The CDR3 contains 14 residues. Per the germline V gene, CDR1 is MNHEY and CDR2 is SVGAGI. In nucleotides, the CDR3 is TGTGCCAGCAGTCTCGGGACAGTTCCCTACGAGCAGTACTTC. Its protein product is CASSLGTVPYEQYF.

V usage is TRBV19 and J usage is TRBJ1-5; TRBD1 is a possible D gene (5 bases). CDR3 length equals 17 residues. Germline lookup yields CDR1 LNHDA and CDR2 SQIVND (reference sequence). V shed 2 bases and J shed 4 bases, with 18 bases lying between them. CDR3 amino acids: CASSIRAGGSRNQPQHF. In nucleotides, the CDR3 is TGTGCCAGTAGTATACGGGCGGGGGGGAGTCGGAATCAGCCCCAGCATTTT.